Shown below are 17 T cell receptor beta chains from a single sample sequenced in a study of early T cells in non-severe SARS-CoV-2 infection (dated by TCRdb to the early 2020s). Library creation used 5' RACE. Reads for this sample came from a NextSeq 500. The public reads were run again by TCRdb, first through fastp at Q25 and then through MiXCR, and only productive beta chains were kept. Records with the same CDR3 protein are collapsed into one entry carrying the most frequent genes and DNA. The sample table holds some 40,000 distinct CDR3 sequences, of which over 4% were seen once. Together, the top ten hold roughly 5% of the sample. The specimen sequenced was whole blood. All receptors come from an adult who was a healthcare worker with PCR-confirmed SARS-CoV-2 infection or an uninfected control (not recorded which).

The V and J genes are TRBV2 and TRBJ2-7, with D possibly matching TRBD1 (6 bases). Germline V gene sequence: CDR1 SNHLY, CDR2 FYNNEI. CDR3 length: 12 residues. Between the trimmed V and J ends, which lost 4 bases and 2 bases, there was a span of 6 bases. CDR3 amino acids: CASSGDTYEQYF. For the CDR3, the DNA is TGTGCCAGCAGTGGGGACACCTACGAGCAGTACTTC.

The rearrangement links TRBV19 to TRBJ2-2, with D uncertain. Trimming took 3 bases from V and 3 from J, leaving 11 bases between them. Germline CDR1 LNHDA, CDR2 SQIVND (reference sequence). This CDR3 has 15 amino acids. The CDR3 nucleotides are TGTGCCAGTAGTATCTCCGGCACGGACACCGGGGAGCTGTTTTTT. This encodes CASSISGTDTGELFF.

The gene calls are TRBV5-1 and TRBJ2-7; 10 nucleotides line up with TRBD2. The CDR3 is 14 amino acids. Trimming removed 2 bases from V and 4 bases from J; junction bases left unmatched: 3. Germline loops: CDR1 SGHRS, CDR2 YFSETQ. CDR3 loop: CASSFGTSAYEQYF. CDR3 nucleotide sequence: TGCGCCAGCAGCTTCGGGACTAGCGCTTACGAGCAGTACTTC.

To note about this clonotype: One base away lies a much larger clone, so this may be a sequencing read error. The gene calls are TRBV11-2 and TRBJ2-7, with a possible D match to TRBD1 (5 bases). CDR1 SGHAT and CDR2 FQNNGV come from the germline V gene. The CDR3 spans 14 residues. The CDR3 region has the DNA TGTGGCAGCAGGGAAACCTTGAGCTCCTACGAGCAGTACTTC. It translates to CGSRETLSSYEQYF.

In its sample, this clonotype was seen many times. The chain recombines TRBV7-9 with TRBJ2-1; D is uncertain. The CDR3 is 12 residues long. CDR1 and CDR2 (germline): SEHNR, FQNEAQ (reference sequence). Trimming removed 2 bases at V and 6 bases at J, with 5 bases between. CDR3 coding DNA: TGTGCCAGCAGCTTATCCAGCAATGAGCAGTTCTTC. Its protein product is CASSLSSNEQFF.

Many counts were recorded for this clonotype. The V and J genes are TRBV2 and TRBJ1-1; 7 bases agree with TRBD1. Trimming took 6 bases from V and 1 from J; bases not matched to a gene: 8. CDR3 length: 15 amino acids. Germline-derived CDR1 and CDR2 are SNHLY and FYNNEI. DNA for the CDR3: TGTGCCAGCAGACCTAGGACAGGACCGAACACTGAAGCTTTCTTT. Its protein product is CASRPRTGPNTEAFF.

The sample holds many counts of this clonotype. This rearrangement joins TRBV6-5 to TRBJ1-2, with TRBD1 as a possible D gene (5 bases). CDR3 size: 17 residues. Between the trimmed V and J ends, which lost 1 base and 2 bases, there was a span of 17 bases. CDR1 MNHEY and CDR2 SVGAGI come from the germline V gene. This chain's CDR3 is CASSYYQPRDRNYGYTF. The CDR3 DNA reads as TGTGCCAGCAGTTACTACCAACCGCGGGACCGAAACTATGGCTACACCTTC.

CDR3 region: CASSQGGEATKETQYF. CDR3 in DNA: TGCGCCAGCAGCCAGGGGGGCGAGGCCACCAAAGAGACCCAGTACTTC. The chain has TRBV5-1 and TRBJ2-5, with TRBD1 as a possible D gene (7 bases). CDR3 length equals 16 residues. The germline V and J ends were trimmed by 4 bases and 3 bases, with 19 bases remaining between them. CDR1 and CDR2 (germline): SGHRS, YFSETQ.

The chain uses TRBV7-9 and TRBJ1-2; D may be TRBD1 (5 bases). CDR3 size: 13 residues. The germline V and J ends were trimmed by 3 bases and 4 bases, with 9 bases remaining between them. The germline V gene encodes CDR1 SEHNR and CDR2 FQNEAQ (reference sequence). The CDR3 protein is CASSLRDGYGYTF. DNA for the CDR3: TGTGCCAGCAGCTTGAGGGACGGCTATGGCTACACCTTC.

The chain links TRBV30 to TRBJ2-3; D unclear. Germline-derived CDR1 and CDR2 are GTSNPN and SVGIG (reference sequence). V lost 1 base and J 9 bases, leaving 11 bases between the germline ends. This CDR3 comprises 12 residues. The CDR3 loop is CAWSAARVTQYF. The CDR3 coding sequence is TGTGCCTGGAGTGCTGCCCGGGTCACGCAGTATTTT.

This clonotype was seen ten or more times. J is TRBJ1-1 and V is TRBV7-2; no definite D call. The CDR3 sequence is 14 residues long. Germline loops: CDR1 SGHTA, CDR2 FQGNSA. Between the trimmed V and J ends, which lost 2 bases and 1 base, there was a span of 8 bases. CDR3 sequence reads: CASSLTSRNTEAFF. CDR3 in DNA: TGTGCCAGCAGCTTAACCAGCCGGAACACTGAAGCTTTCTTT.

This clonotype has more than one count but fewer than ten. The rearrangement joins TRBV6-5 to TRBJ2-1; 15 bases are a match to TRBD2. The germline V gene has CDR1 MNHEY and CDR2 SVGAGI. The CDR3 length is 15 residues. V lost 6 bases to trimming and J lost 10 bases; unmatched junction nucleotides: 7. The CDR3 sequence is CASSPGLAGGREQFF. The CDR3 bases are TGTGCCAGCAGCCCCGGACTAGCGGGGGGGCGCGAGCAGTTCTTC.

This clonotype was counted many times. V is TRBV23-1 and J is TRBJ1-2; no clear D. TRBV23-1 is given ORF status, its function remaining uncertain. The germline V and J ends were trimmed by 0 bases and 4 bases, with 21 bases remaining between them. The CDR3 is made up of 18 amino acids. Here the CDR3 DNA reads TGCGCCAGCAGTCAATCGAACAATTGGATGGATGAACCCTATGGCTACACCTTC. It codes for CASSQSNNWMDEPYGYTF.

Only a few counts were recorded for this clonotype. The J gene is TRBJ1-2, the V gene TRBV27; D is perhaps TRBD1 (6 bases). V lost 8 bases to trimming and J lost 6 bases, with 13 bases between them. There are 12 residues in the CDR3. The V gene's germline CDR1 is MNHEY and CDR2 SMNVEV (reference sequence). The CDR3 here is CASGRGGNGYTF. The CDR3 DNA reads TGTGCCAGCGGAAGGGGGGGCAATGGCTACACCTTC.

Only a few counts were recorded for this clonotype. This chain connects TRBV2 to TRBJ1-5; 10 bases map to TRBD1. Per germline, CDR1 SNHLY and CDR2 FYNNEI. Losses at the gene ends were 2 bases for V and 2 bases for J; bases not matched to a gene: 12. The CDR3 is 19 residues long. The CDR3 spells CASSEYRTRDRGRNQPQHF. In nucleotides, the CDR3 is TGTGCCAGCAGTGAATACCGCACCCGGGACAGGGGTCGCAATCAGCCCCAGCATTTT.

This clonotype was detected only a few times. V usage is TRBV6-2 or TRBV6-3 and J usage is TRBJ2-2, with no clear D. This CDR3 comprises 13 residues. In germline, CDR1 is MNHEY, CDR2 SVGEGT. Trimming cost V 6 bases and J 6 bases, with 11 bases left between them. In DNA form, the CDR3 reads TGTGCCAGCAGAAGCCAGCCGCCCGGGGAGCTGTTTTTT. Residues: CASRSQPPGELFF.

This clonotype occurred many times. The genes are TRBV28 and TRBJ1-1; 7 nucleotides line up with TRBD1. The CDR3 sequence is 16 residues long. Trimming took 3 bases from V and 1 from J; bases not matched to a gene: 8. The germline CDR1 and CDR2 sequences are MDHEN and SYDVKM. The CDR3 region is CASSFPTGSPNTEAFF. The CDR3 DNA sequence: TGTGCCAGCAGTTTCCCGACAGGGAGCCCGAACACTGAAGCTTTCTTT.